Presented here are 2 T cell receptor beta chains from one specimen sequenced in a study of sequential checkpoint blockade in melanoma. Treatment noted: randomized to nivolumab then ipilimumab (arm A) or the reverse (arm B). TCRdb keeps only in-frame clones here, not all; method: immunoSEQ multiplex PCR. This table holds roughly 14,000 clones, roughly 82% found once. This sample comprised CD8+ T cells sorted from blood (inferred from file names), obtained from a patient given nivolumab and ipilimumab in sequence. The receptors originated from a human donor with melanoma.

The J gene is TRBJ2-7, the V gene TRBV11-2, with 7 bases aligning to TRBD1. Germline V gives CDR1 SGHAT, CDR2 FQNNGV. The junction had 7 bases not matched to a gene; V was cut back by 5 bases and J by 3 bases. The CDR3 length is 14 residues. The CDR3, as DNA: TGTGCCAGCAGCCTTTCTACAGGGGACTACGAGCAGTACTTC. Translation: CASSLSTGDYEQYF.

Only one count was recorded for this clone. The chain employs TRBV27 and TRBJ2-2; TRBD2 matches 10 bases. V trimming: 7 bases; J trimming: 8 bases; junction bases outside the gene matches: 4. CDR1 is MNHEY, CDR2 SMNVEV, per germline (reference sequence). There are 13 residues in the CDR3. The CDR3 DNA reads TGTGCCAGCAACGAACTAGCGGGGGGGGAGCTGTTTTTT. Translation gives CASNELAGGELFF.